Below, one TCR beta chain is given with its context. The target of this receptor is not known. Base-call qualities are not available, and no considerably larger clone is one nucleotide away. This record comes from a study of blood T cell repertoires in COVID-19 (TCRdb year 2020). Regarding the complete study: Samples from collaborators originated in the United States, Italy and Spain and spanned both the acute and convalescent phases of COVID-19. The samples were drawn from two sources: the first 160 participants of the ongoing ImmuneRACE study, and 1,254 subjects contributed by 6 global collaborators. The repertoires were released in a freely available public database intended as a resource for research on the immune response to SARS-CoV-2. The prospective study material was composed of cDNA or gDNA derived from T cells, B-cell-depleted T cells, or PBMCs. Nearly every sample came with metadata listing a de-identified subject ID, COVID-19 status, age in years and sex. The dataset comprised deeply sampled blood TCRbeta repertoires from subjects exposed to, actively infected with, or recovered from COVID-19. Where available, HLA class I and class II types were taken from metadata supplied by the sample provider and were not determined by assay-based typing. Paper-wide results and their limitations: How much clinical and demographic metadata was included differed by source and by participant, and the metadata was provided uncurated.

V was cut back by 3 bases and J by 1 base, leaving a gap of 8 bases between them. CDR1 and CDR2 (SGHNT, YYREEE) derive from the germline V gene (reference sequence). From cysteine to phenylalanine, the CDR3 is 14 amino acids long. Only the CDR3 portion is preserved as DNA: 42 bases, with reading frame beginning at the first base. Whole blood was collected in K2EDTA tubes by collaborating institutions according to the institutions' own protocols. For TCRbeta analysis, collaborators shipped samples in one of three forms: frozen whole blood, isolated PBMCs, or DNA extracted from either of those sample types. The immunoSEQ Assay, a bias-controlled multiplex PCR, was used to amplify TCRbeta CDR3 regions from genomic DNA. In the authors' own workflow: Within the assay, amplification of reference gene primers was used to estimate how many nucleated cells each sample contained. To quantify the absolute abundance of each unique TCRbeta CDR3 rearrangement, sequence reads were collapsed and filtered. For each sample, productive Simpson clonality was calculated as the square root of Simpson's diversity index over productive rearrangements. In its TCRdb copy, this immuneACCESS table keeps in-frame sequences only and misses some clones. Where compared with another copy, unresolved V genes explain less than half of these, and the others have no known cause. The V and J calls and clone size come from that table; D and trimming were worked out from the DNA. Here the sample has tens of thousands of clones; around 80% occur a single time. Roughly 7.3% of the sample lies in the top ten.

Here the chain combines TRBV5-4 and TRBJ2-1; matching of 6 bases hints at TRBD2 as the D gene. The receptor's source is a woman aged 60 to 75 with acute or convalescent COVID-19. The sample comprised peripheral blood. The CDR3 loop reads CASSSGVSYNEQFF. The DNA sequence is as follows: TGTGCCAGCAGCTCGGGGGTTTCCTACAATGAGCAGTTCTTC.